The 31 T cell receptor beta chains listed next were all sequenced from one sample in a study of blood T cell repertoires in COVID-19 (dated by TCRdb to the early 2020s). The library was obtained by the immunoSEQ multiplex PCR assay. What TCRdb holds here is the immuneACCESS table cut down to in-frame rearrangements. Part of the clones is not present; checked against another copy, under half of the missing clones reflect an unresolved V gene, and the others are unexplained. The sample table records approximately 150,000 clones; roughly 90% of these occur just once. Of the sample, over 3.5% falls within the top ten clones. Sequencing was done on a sample of peripheral blood. These TCRs come from a woman aged 60 to 75 with active or convalescent COVID-19.

In DNA, the CDR3 is TGCGCCAGCAGCCTCGACAGGGGGCAAGGCTACACCTTC. Translation: CASSLDRGQGYTF. The chain has TRBV4-1 and TRBJ1-2; TRBD1 matches at 10 bases. This CDR3 is 13 amino acids long. Germline V lookup: CDR1 MGHRA, CDR2 YSYEKL. The V gene end was trimmed by 4 bases and the J gene end by 8 bases; junction bases not matched to a gene: 4.

The chain is built from TRBV6-2 or TRBV6-3 and TRBJ2-3, with unresolved D. V was shortened by 6 bases and J by 4 bases, with 11 bases between the two germline ends. CDR3 length: 13 residues. Germline loops: CDR1 MNHEY, CDR2 SVGEGT. DNA of the CDR3: TGTGCCAGCAGCCCTCATGAGGCAGATACGCAGTATTTT. This gives the protein CASSPHEADTQYF.

The chain carries TRBV4-3 and TRBJ2-3; 7 nucleotides match TRBD1. Unmatched junction bases numbered 3, after V lost 2 bases and J lost 1 base. CDR3 length equals 15 residues. Per germline, CDR1 LGHNA and CDR2 YSLEER. The CDR3 sequence is CASSQQDRGTDTQYF. The CDR3 nucleotides are TGCGCCAGCAGCCAACAAGACAGGGGCACAGATACGCAGTATTTT.

This chain links TRBV2 with TRBJ1-4; possible D gene TRBD1, 5 bases. The CDR3 is made up of 14 amino acids. CDR1 and CDR2 (germline): SNHLY, FYNNEI. With 2 bases removed from V and 6 bases from J, the gap between germline ends came to 10 bases. CDR3: CASSERQRDEKLFF. The CDR3 nucleotides read TGTGCCAGCAGTGAACGACAGCGGGATGAAAAACTGTTTTTT.

The chain is built from TRBV3-1 (or the pseudogene TRBV3-2) and TRBJ2-7, with TRBD1 matching 7 bases. The junction had 4 bases not matched to a gene; V was cut back by 0 bases and J by 2 bases. The CDR3 consists of 15 residues. CDR1 LGHDT and CDR2 YNNKEL come from the germline V gene (reference sequence). CDR3 residues: CASSQDGQGAYEQYF. CDR3 DNA: TGTGCCAGCAGCCAAGATGGGCAGGGGGCCTACGAGCAGTACTTC.

The V call is TRBV19, the J call TRBJ1-2; 10 positions agree with TRBD1. V was pared by 10 bases and J by 1 base, with 12 bases of the junction left unmatched. Per germline, CDR1 LNHDA and CDR2 SQIVND (reference sequence). The CDR3 is 16 amino acids. This CDR3 is CATFTSGTGDNYGYTF. The CDR3 DNA follows: TGTGCCACCTTTACTTCCGGGACAGGGGATAACTATGGCTACACCTTC.

This chain connects TRBV25-1 to TRBJ2-1; 8 nucleotides align to TRBD1. Trimming at V came to 2 bases and at J to 12 bases, leaving 12 bases not matched to a gene. The CDR3 runs to 15 residues. The V gene's germline CDR1 is MGHDK and CDR2 SYGVNS. The CDR3: CASSERGAGGPGQFF. CDR3 in DNA: TGTGCCAGCAGTGAACGAGGGGCAGGGGGCCCGGGGCAGTTCTTC.

J is TRBJ2-3 and V is TRBV12-5; 9 bases fit TRBD1. V lost 0 bases and J lost 3; bases outside the gene matches: 7. The CDR3 is 17 amino acids. Germline V CDR1 and CDR2: LGHNT, FRNRAP. CDR3 coding DNA: TGTGCTAGTGGTTTGGTTCTCCGGGACAGGGTGACAGATACGCAGTATTTT. This translates into CASGLVLRDRVTDTQYF.

V usage is TRBV5-1 and J usage is TRBJ2-1, with 11 bases fitting TRBD2. V trimming: 10 bases; J trimming: 0 bases; junction bases outside the gene matches: 6. The CDR3 runs 15 residues. CDR1 and CDR2 (germline): SGHRS, YFSETQ. CDR3 sequence reads: CACGTSGSSYNEQFF. The CDR3 nucleotides read TGCGCCTGTGGGACTAGCGGAAGCTCCTACAATGAGCAGTTCTTC.

The chain is built from TRBV4-3 and TRBJ1-3; no firm D call. The germline V gene has CDR1 LGHNA and CDR2 YSLEER. Trimming left V 0 bases short and J 0 bases short, with 15 bases between. CDR3 length equals 18 residues. This chain's CDR3 is CASSQEQPQVYSGNTIYF. In DNA form, the CDR3 reads TGCGCCAGCAGCCAAGAACAACCCCAGGTCTACTCTGGAAACACCATATATTTT.

This chain joins TRBV2 and TRBJ2-5; 8 bases line up with TRBD1. CDR3 length equals 14 residues. Trimming took 6 bases from V and 1 from J; bases not matched to a gene: 4. Looked up from germline, CDR1 is SNHLY and CDR2 is FYNNEI. The CDR3 sequence: CASSRQGIQETQYF. Here the CDR3 DNA reads TGTGCCAGCAGCAGACAGGGGATCCAAGAGACCCAGTACTTC. Filled out from reference TRBV2 and TRBJ2-5, the complete variable domain reads EPEVTQTPSHQVTQMGQEVILRCVPISNHLYFYWYRQILGQKVEFLVSFYNNEISEKSEIFDDQFSVERPDGSNFTLKIRSTKLEDSAMYFCASSRQGIQETQYFGPGTRLLVL.

The chain couples TRBV7-9 to TRBJ1-2; no reliable D call. CDR1 is SEHNR and CDR2 is FQNEAQ in the germline V gene (reference sequence). CDR3 length: 14 residues. Trimming stripped 6 bases from V and 0 bases from J, with 11 bases between. The DNA of the CDR3 is TGTGCCAGCAGTCTAGGCGGGTCTAACTATGGCTACACCTTC. Translated, it gives CASSLGGSNYGYTF. Full variable domain (outside the CDR3, taken from reference TRBV7-9 and TRBJ1-2): DTGVSQNPRHKITKRGQNVTFRCDPISEHNRLYWYRQTLGQGPEFLTYFQNEAQLEKSRLLSDRFSAERPKGSFSTLEIQRTEQGDSAMYLCASSLGGSNYGYTFGSGTRLTVV.

The chain combines TRBV5-1 with TRBJ2-6, with a weak D call TRBD1 (6 bases). Germline values: CDR1 SGHRS, CDR2 YFSETQ. The CDR3 has 15 amino acids. Trimming pared 7 bases from V and 0 bases from J, leaving 11 bases between. CDR3 amino acids: CASRPTGSGANVLTF. CDR3 in DNA: TGCGCCAGCCGACCGACAGGCTCTGGGGCCAACGTCCTGACTTTC.

The genes are TRBV18 and TRBJ2-5, with TRBD1 matching over 10 bases. V lost 3 bases, J lost 5 bases, and 6 bases stayed unmatched. This CDR3 is built from 15 residues. The V gene's germline CDR1 is KGHSH and CDR2 LQKENI. CDR3 sequence reads: CASSPYRDRGETQYF. The DNA for the CDR3 is TGTGCCAGCTCACCTTACCGGGACAGGGGTGAGACCCAGTACTTC.

The chain is built from TRBV10-3 and TRBJ2-1, with 7 bases aligning to TRBD2. The CDR3 loop spans 15 amino acids. The V segment lost 6 bases and the J segment 5 bases; nucleotides outside the gene matches: 10. Germline V lookup: CDR1 ENHRY, CDR2 SYGVKD. The DNA for the CDR3 is TGTGCCATCAGGAGCTCGGGACTACTAAACAATGAGCAGTTCTTC. Translation gives CAIRSSGLLNNEQFF.

The CDR3, as DNA: TGTGCCAGCAGTTCGGCAGGGGGCTATCCCAATTCACCCCTCCACTTT. Protein sequence: CASSSAGGYPNSPLHF. The rearrangement joins TRBV6-5 to TRBJ1-6; TRBD1 matches at 8 bases. Looked up from germline, CDR1 is MNHEY and CDR2 is SVGAGI. Trimming took 4 bases from V and 7 from J; bases not matched to a gene: 9. The CDR3 consists of 16 residues.

This clone was observed a single time. The gene calls are TRBV7-9 and TRBJ2-3; TRBD2 aligns across 14 bases. J lost 2 bases, V lost 4 bases, and 5 bases had no gene match. The CDR3 totals 17 residues. Germline assignment: CDR1 SEHNR and CDR2 FQNEAQ (reference sequence). CDR3 in DNA: TGTGCCAGCAGCTCTCCGACTAGCGGGGGGGACACAGATACGCAGTATTTT. It encodes CASSSPTSGGDTDTQYF.

This clone showed up just a few times. This sequence joins TRBV2 and TRBJ1-6, with D perhaps matching TRBD1 (6 bases). The CDR3 consists of 12 residues. Germline V gene data show CDR1 as SNHLY and CDR2 as FYNNEI. V was pared by 6 bases and J by 8 bases, with 8 bases between. CDR3 sequence reads: CASRGQYSPLHF. DNA of the CDR3: TGTGCCAGCAGAGGACAGTATTCACCCCTCCACTTT.

The chain carries TRBV6-6 and TRBJ1-3; no reliable D call. The CDR3 is 14 amino acids. V was shortened by 0 bases and J by 4 bases, with 7 bases between the two germline ends. Per germline, CDR1 MNHNY and CDR2 SVGAGI (reference sequence). DNA of the CDR3: TGTGCCAGCAGTTACTCGTTTCCGGGAAACACCATATATTTT. As protein: CASSYSFPGNTIYF.

V usage is TRBV27 and J usage is TRBJ2-7, with D unclear. Looked up from germline, CDR1 is MNHEY and CDR2 is SMNVEV (reference sequence). The CDR3 loop spans 14 amino acids. The V and J ends lost 0 bases and 5 bases respectively, with 11 bases between them. CDR3 sequence reads: CASSLSHLSDEQYF. DNA for the CDR3: TGTGCCAGCAGTTTATCCCACCTTTCAGACGAGCAGTACTTC.

In this sample, this clone turned up a few times. The CDR3 spells CASSLVGQGSYEQYF. The CDR3 coding sequence is TGTGCCAGCAGCTTGGTAGGACAGGGTTCCTACGAGCAGTACTTC. V and J are TRBV5-4 and TRBJ2-7, with 8 bases aligning to TRBD1. CDR3 length: 15 amino acids. CDR1 and CDR2 (germline): SGHNT, YYREEE (reference sequence). V shed 0 bases, J shed 1 base, and the junction held 3 bases outside the gene matches.

This chain joins TRBV12-3 or TRBV12-4 and TRBJ2-2; D gene unclear. This CDR3 has 13 residues. The ends were cut back, 5 bases at V and 5 bases at J, with 9 bases in the middle. This CDR3 reads CASSPQETGELFF. CDR3 nucleotide sequence: TGTGCCAGCAGTCCCCAGGAAACCGGGGAGCTGTTTTTT.

V usage is TRBV19 and J usage is TRBJ2-3; 11 bases are a match to TRBD2. Germline-derived CDR1 and CDR2 are LNHDA and SQIVND (reference sequence). The J segment lost 3 bases and the V segment lost 5 bases, leaving 10 bases of the junction unmatched. The CDR3 has 17 residues. The CDR3 spells CASSLPGSSGGTDTQYF. Written as DNA, the CDR3 is TGTGCCAGTAGTCTCCCCGGCTCTAGCGGGGGGACAGATACGCAGTATTTT.

The chain recombines TRBV19 with TRBJ1-6, with 8 nucleotides matching TRBD1. Per the germline V gene, CDR1 is LNHDA and CDR2 is SQIVND (reference sequence). There are 16 residues in the CDR3. Trimming cost V 0 bases and J 9 bases; bases outside gene matches: 7. As DNA, the CDR3 is TGTGCCAGTAGTATAGATCGGCAGGGGGCACGTTCACCCCTCCACTTT. Protein product: CASSIDRQGARSPLHF.

The genes are TRBV30 and TRBJ1-1; D ambiguous. Looked up from germline, CDR1 is GTSNPN and CDR2 is SVGIG (reference sequence). This CDR3 comprises 11 residues. V lost 2 bases and J lost 7, with 8 bases in between. Written as DNA, the CDR3 is TGTGCCTGGAGTAGCGGGCTTGAAGCTTTCTTT. Translating it yields CAWSSGLEAFF.

In nucleotides, the CDR3 is TGTGCCATCAGGACTAGCGGGGGGTTGACAGATACGCAGTATTTT. Translated: CAIRTSGGLTDTQYF. The V and J genes are TRBV10-3 and TRBJ2-3; 13 positions agree with TRBD2. Germline lookup yields CDR1 ENHRY and CDR2 SYGVKD. The CDR3 contains 15 residues. J gave up 3 bases and V 6 bases, and 3 bases lay outside the gene matches.

V is TRBV18 and J is TRBJ2-2; D might be TRBD2 (5 bases). Between the trimmed V and J ends, which lost 3 bases and 0 bases, there was a span of 8 bases. The length of the CDR3 is 15 residues. Per the germline V gene, CDR1 is KGHSH and CDR2 is LQKENI. Here the CDR3 reads CASSPDYTNTGELFF. In nucleotides, the CDR3 is TGTGCCAGCTCACCTGACTATACGAACACCGGGGAGCTGTTTTTT.

CDR3 sequence: CARTNPGTGVTDTQYF. In DNA form, the CDR3 reads TGTGCCAGAACTAACCCCGGGACAGGGGTCACAGATACGCAGTATTTT. The chain carries TRBV2 and TRBJ2-3, with 10 positions matching TRBD1. The CDR3 runs 16 residues. The J segment lost 2 bases and the V segment lost 9 bases, leaving 11 bases of the junction unmatched. The germline V gene has CDR1 SNHLY and CDR2 FYNNEI.

The chain employs TRBV5-1 and TRBJ2-7; TRBD2 matches 8 bases. Trimming removed 4 bases from V and 7 bases from J; junction bases left unmatched: 4. Germline-derived CDR1 and CDR2 are SGHRS and YFSETQ. The length of the CDR3 is 12 residues. The CDR3 DNA is TGCGCCAGCAGCAGCGGGAGTCTGGAGCAGTACTTC. Its protein product is CASSSGSLEQYF.

This rearrangement joins TRBV6-5 to TRBJ1-4; unclear D gene. Between the trimmed V and J ends, which lost 0 bases and 4 bases, there was a span of 9 bases. Germline values: CDR1 MNHEY, CDR2 SVGAGI. There are 15 residues in the CDR3. DNA for the CDR3: TGTGCCAGCAGTTACTCCCCGCGGGGTAATGAAAAACTGTTTTTT. Its translation is CASSYSPRGNEKLFF.

The table lists this clone with a count of one. V and J are TRBV1 and TRBJ1-6; TRBD1 is taken as the D call from the table, unchecked against the DNA. TRBV1 is labeled a pseudogene. The CDR3 length is 18 residues. The CDR3: CTSSQDRDMVTYNSPLHF. CDR3 bases: TGCACCAGCAGCCAAGATCGGGACATGGTTACCTATAATTCACCCCTCCACTTT.